The 2 T cell receptor beta chains below all came from one sample that was sequenced in a study of tumor-infiltrating lymphocytes in primary liver carcinoma. Unsorted whole blood supplied the blood RNA, and germline DNA was isolated too. A primer matching the constant region was used to make TCR beta cDNA from approximately 520 ng of total RNA. ARM-PCR, slightly modified, supplied the TCR beta libraries through three nested multiplex PCR rounds. TRBV1-TRBV30 forward primers paired with a C-beta reverse primer drove the first two PCR rounds, approximately 11 cycles each. TCRdb called the multiplex PCR reads again in MiXCR, with one record for every CDR3 protein. The profile shows about 350,000 distinct CDR3 sequences, about two thirds of them singletons. The sequenced sample was peripheral blood. These receptors were collected from a man in his forties or fifties with primary liver carcinoma and hepatitis B virus infection.

The genes are TRBV5-1 and TRBJ2-1; no clear D. CDR1 and CDR2 from the germline V gene are SGHRS and YFSETQ. The CDR3 has 12 residues. Trimming took 6 bases from V and 6 from J, leaving 10 bases between them. CDR3 nucleotides: TGCGCCAGCAATTCGGGCGCCAATGAGCAGTTCTTC. This sequence encodes CASNSGANEQFF.

As to this clonotype: A much larger clonotype is one base distant, so this may be a read error. The gene calls are TRBV10-3 and TRBJ2-3, with D unresolved. V lost 7 bases, J lost 0 bases, and 11 bases lay in between. CDR3 length equals 14 residues. Germline assignment: CDR1 ENHRY and CDR2 SYGVKD. DNA of the CDR3: TGTGCCATCAATTCTAGTACTAGCACAGATACGCAGTATTTT. Protein product: CAINSSTSTDTQYF.